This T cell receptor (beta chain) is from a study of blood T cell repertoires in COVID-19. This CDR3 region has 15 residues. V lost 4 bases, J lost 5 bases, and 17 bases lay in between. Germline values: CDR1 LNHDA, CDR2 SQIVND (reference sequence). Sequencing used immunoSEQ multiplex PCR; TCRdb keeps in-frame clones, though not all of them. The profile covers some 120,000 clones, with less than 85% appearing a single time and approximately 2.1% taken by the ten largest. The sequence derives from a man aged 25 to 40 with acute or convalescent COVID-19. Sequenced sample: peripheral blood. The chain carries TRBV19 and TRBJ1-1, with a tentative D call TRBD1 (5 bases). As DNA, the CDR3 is TGTGCCAGTAGTAACGGGGGGACCCTGGTTACTGAAGCTTTCTTT. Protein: CASSNGGTLVTEAFF.